This entry lists 20 T cell receptor beta chains sequenced from one sample in a study of cytomegalovirus exposure and HLA in healthy donors. Primers for the PCR totalled 60 Vbeta and 13 Jbeta. Assay: immunoSEQ multiplex PCR; the TCRdb copy retains only in-frame clones and omits some. The table includes some 97,000 clones, roughly 83% detected once. Sequencing used PBMCs. These receptors were obtained from a female donor in good health and CMV-seropositive.

The J gene is TRBJ1-2, the V gene TRBV30; 9 bases match TRBD1. CDR1 is GTSNPN, CDR2 SVGIG, per germline (reference sequence). J lost 7 bases, V lost 6 bases, and 9 bases had no gene match. CDR3 length equals 13 residues. The CDR3 protein is CACPGQGPGGYTF. For the CDR3, the DNA is TGTGCCTGCCCTGGACAGGGGCCGGGTGGCTACACCTTC.

This chain uses TRBV6-4 with TRBJ1-1; 7 nucleotides agree with TRBD1. V trimming: 2 bases; J trimming: 1 base; junction bases outside the gene matches: 1. The length of the CDR3 is 14 residues. Germline CDR1 reads MRHNA; CDR2 reads SNTAGT. The CDR3 reads CASSDGDRNTEAFF. The CDR3 nucleotides read TGTGCCAGCAGTGACGGGGACAGGAACACTGAAGCTTTCTTT.

This clone was seen a handful of times. The chain joins TRBV4-2 to TRBJ1-5, with no clear D. Germline loops: CDR1 LGHNA, CDR2 YNFKEQ. V shed 1 base and J shed 4 bases, with 8 bases lying between them. The CDR3 totals 14 residues. The CDR3 nucleotides are TGTGCCAGCAGCCAAGCCCCGAGTAATCAGCCCCAGCATTTT. Protein: CASSQAPSNQPQHF.

The gene calls are TRBV6-5 and TRBJ1-5; possibly TRBD1 for D (6 bases). The CDR3 spans 15 residues. Trimming took off 6 bases at V and 0 bases at J, with 12 bases between the two ends. Germline V gene lookup returns CDR1 MNHEY and CDR2 SVGAGI. In nucleotides, the CDR3 is TGTGCCAGCAGGGAGGGGGGGGGTAGCAATCAGCCCCAGCATTTT. Translation: CASREGGGSNQPQHF.

This sequence joins TRBV6-1 and TRBJ1-1, with D perhaps TRBD1 (6 bases). Trimming took 7 bases from V and 4 from J, leaving 19 bases between them. From germline, CDR1 is MNHNS and CDR2 SASEGT. This CDR3 is built from 15 residues. The CDR3 sequence is CASTEGEGSGTEAFF. CDR3 DNA: TGTGCCAGCACCGAGGGGGAGGGTAGTGGCACTGAAGCTTTCTTT.

To note about this clone: Other DNA sequences in this sample translate to the same CDR3. The chain recombines TRBV7-8 with TRBJ1-5; 9 bases are a match to TRBD1. In germline, CDR1 is SGHVS, CDR2 FQNEAQ. Unmatched junction bases numbered 7, after V lost 3 bases and J lost 4 bases. The CDR3 is 16 amino acids. The CDR3 DNA reads TGTGCCAGCAGCTTGGGGACAGGGCGAAGTAATCAGCCCCAGCATTTT. Translating gives CASSLGTGRSNQPQHF.

This clone was recorded a few times. The chain carries TRBV18 and TRBJ2-1, with no clear D. V was trimmed by 3 bases and J by 3 bases, leaving 9 bases between them. CDR1 is KGHSH, CDR2 LQKENI, per germline. The CDR3 runs 14 residues. CDR3: CASSPLDVYNEQFF. The CDR3 region has the DNA TGTGCCAGCTCACCGCTAGACGTCTACAATGAGCAGTTCTTC.

The J gene is TRBJ2-7, the V gene TRBV30; D perhaps matches TRBD1 (6 bases). V shed 0 bases and J shed 8 bases, with 14 bases lying between them. Germline-derived CDR1 and CDR2 are GTSNPN and SVGIG (reference sequence). The CDR3 spans 13 residues. The CDR3 reads CAWSVRGGPQQYF. The CDR3 region has the DNA TGTGCCTGGAGTGTACGAGGGGGACCTCAGCAGTACTTC.

V is TRBV7-9 and J is TRBJ2-1; D unclear. The V end lost 3 bases, the J end lost 4 bases, and 4 bases lay between the germline ends. The CDR3 loop spans 12 amino acids. In germline, CDR1 is SEHNR, CDR2 FQNEAQ (reference sequence). This CDR3 is CASSFPYNEQFF. Here the CDR3 DNA reads TGTGCCAGCAGCTTCCCGTACAATGAGCAGTTCTTC.

The V and J genes are TRBV19 and TRBJ2-1; 11 nucleotides match TRBD2. The V and J ends lost 4 bases and 4 bases, in that order; junction bases with no gene match: 6. This CDR3 comprises 16 residues. The germline CDR1 and CDR2 sequences are LNHDA and SQIVND (reference sequence). The CDR3 sequence: CASSTLTSGSYNEQFF. CDR3 nucleotides: TGTGCCAGTAGTACCCTTACTAGCGGGAGTTACAATGAGCAGTTCTTC.

Here the CDR3 reads CSGGGDTQYF. The CDR3 DNA reads as TGCAGCGGAGGGGGCGATACGCAGTATTTT. The V call is TRBV29-1, the J call TRBJ2-3, with TRBD1 matching over 7 bases. Germline V gives CDR1 SQVTM, CDR2 ANQGSEA. Unmatched junction bases numbered 1, after V lost 7 bases and J lost 6 bases. The CDR3 consists of 10 residues.

This chain links TRBV18 with TRBJ1-3, with a weak D call TRBD1 (6 bases). Germline assignment: CDR1 KGHSH and CDR2 LQKENI. The CDR3 spans 15 residues. V shed 2 bases and J shed 6 bases, with 14 bases lying between them. The CDR3 loop is CASSPTAGTLNTIYF. CDR3 DNA sequence: TGTGCCAGCTCACCAACTGCCGGGACACTAAACACCATATATTTT.

V is TRBV6-5 and J is TRBJ1-2; D unclear. Germline V gene sequence: CDR1 MNHEY, CDR2 SVGAGI. V shed 5 bases and J shed 8 bases, with 21 bases lying between them. The CDR3 is made up of 15 amino acids. The CDR3 loop reads CASSRGSGWSRGYTF. CDR3 bases: TGTGCCAGCAGTCGGGGTTCGGGGTGGTCTCGGGGCTACACCTTC.

The chain is built from TRBV28 and TRBJ2-5, with 9 bases identical to TRBD1. Judging by the DNA end, TRBJ2-7 fits better; the J call may be wrong. Per the germline V gene, CDR1 is MDHEN and CDR2 is SYDVKM. The CDR3 runs to 15 residues. This chain's CDR3 is CASSLTGGIVYEQYF. The CDR3 DNA follows: TGTGCCAGCAGCTTGACAGGGGGTATCGTCTACGAGCAGTACTTC.

The V and J genes are TRBV6-1 and TRBJ1-1; D unresolved. V was trimmed by 7 bases and J by 0 bases, leaving 9 bases between them. The CDR3 spans 13 residues. Germline V gene sequence: CDR1 MNHNS, CDR2 SASEGT. The CDR3 nucleotides are TGTGCCAGCACAGACTTGGTGAACACTGAAGCTTTCTTT. This encodes CASTDLVNTEAFF.

The gene calls are TRBV30 and TRBJ2-5, with D unclear. Near its end, the DNA agrees better with TRBJ2-7, so the J call may be wrong. Germline V gene lookup returns CDR1 GTSNPN and CDR2 SVGIG (reference sequence). This CDR3 is built from 13 residues. In DNA, the CDR3 is TGTGCCTGGAGTGGAAGGAGTTCCTACGAGCAGTACTTC. Amino acids: CAWSGRSSYEQYF.

This chain connects TRBV19 to TRBJ2-1, with D possibly being TRBD2 (6 bases). V was cut by 5 bases and J by 1 base, with 12 bases left in between. The CDR3 loop spans 15 amino acids. The germline V gene has CDR1 LNHDA and CDR2 SQIVND (reference sequence). The CDR3 region has the DNA TGTGCCAGTAGTTCAGGGAGGAGGTCCTACAATGAGCAGTTCTTC. Translation gives CASSSGRRSYNEQFF. Full variable domain (rest looked up from reference TRBV19 and TRBJ2-1): DGGITQSPKYLFRKEGQNVTLSCEQNLNHDAMYWYRQDPGQGLRLIYYSQIVNDFQKGDIAEGYSVSREKKESFPLTVTSAQKNPTAFYLCASSSGRRSYNEQFFGPGTRLTVL.

This rearrangement joins TRBV4-3 to TRBJ2-5; 11 positions match TRBD1. The J call may be incorrect, as the DNA end agrees better with TRBJ2-7. There are 15 residues in the CDR3. Germline V lookup: CDR1 LGHNA, CDR2 YSLEER. The CDR3 sequence: CASSKKGQGAYEQYF. In nucleotides, the CDR3 is TGCGCCAGCAGCAAGAAGGGACAGGGGGCCTACGAGCAGTACTTC.

The chain has TRBV30 and TRBJ2-7; 9 nucleotides match TRBD1. Germline V gene lookup returns CDR1 GTSNPN and CDR2 SVGIG (reference sequence). V was pared by 5 bases and J by 2 bases, with 7 bases of the junction left unmatched. CDR3 size: 14 residues. The CDR3 DNA is TGTGCCTGGTCGCTGACAGGGGGTGCCTACGAGCAGTACTTC. Amino acids: CAWSLTGGAYEQYF.

V and J are TRBV6-1 and TRBJ2-7; 8 bases line up with TRBD1. This CDR3 is 19 amino acids long. The germline gives CDR1 MNHNS, CDR2 SASEGT. J was trimmed by 4 bases and V by 2 bases; bases with no gene match: 19. The CDR3 bases are TGTGCCAGCAGTGAAAGGGGGACAGGCCAAAACCGCGGCCTTTACGAGCAGTACTTC. This sequence encodes CASSERGTGQNRGLYEQYF.